This TCR beta chain was identified in a study of T cells expressing NK-cell markers. Study information: Sorted T-cell subsets CD3+CD56+NKG2C+, CD3+CD56+NKG2C- and CD3+CD56-NKG2C+ were TCR beta-sequenced. Study conclusions and caveats: These clonotypes also led the CD3+CD56-NKG2C+ fraction in four donors. CD8+ T cells in over 5 donors included dominant NKG2C+ clonotypes at 1.0-7.0%.

A 5'RACE template switching approach incorporating UMIs was used to make TCR beta cDNA. TCRdb reprocessed the 5' RACE reads and keeps a single row for each CDR3 protein, giving no DNA. This repertoire comprises 400,000 or so distinct CDR3 sequences; its ten largest clones make up approximately 12%. Germline CDR1 and CDR2: DFQATT and SNEGSKA (reference sequence). The CDR3 length is 14 residues. On this clonotype: No antigen is known for it.

The TCR sequence derives from a woman in her forties or fifties in good health. The chain combines TRBV20-1 with TRBJ1-1. Sequenced sample: blood T cells: a sorted CD56 or NKG2C T cell subset, CD4+ or CD8+ T cells, or bulk PBMC T cells (not recorded which). The CDR3 protein is CSARDEAAYTEAFF.